Reported below is one T cell receptor (beta chain). Its target is not known. Clones were sequenced by immunoSEQ multiplex PCR, and TCRdb holds only the in-frame ones, with some missing. The sample carries 250,000 to 300,000 clones, approximately 86% recorded once. The sample comes from a study of cytomegalovirus exposure and HLA in healthy donors. The germline V gene has CDR1 MNHEY and CDR2 SVGAGI. CDR3 length equals 13 residues. Trimming shortened V by 3 bases and J by 3 bases, and 9 bases separated the two germline ends. The study's findings and limits: It was reported that the classifier diagnosed cytomegalovirus status with high specificity and sensitivity in both the original and validation cohorts. Rarity characterized most TCR sequences, yet some public TCRs appeared in many donors.

The chain has TRBV6-5 and TRBJ2-7; tentative D call: TRBD2 (6 bases). The receptor was isolated from a woman younger than 35 in good health and CMV-seronegative. The sample was PBMCs. DNA for the CDR3: TGTGCCAGCAGTTATGGGGGACTCTACGAGCAGTACTTC. Translating gives CASSYGGLYEQYF.